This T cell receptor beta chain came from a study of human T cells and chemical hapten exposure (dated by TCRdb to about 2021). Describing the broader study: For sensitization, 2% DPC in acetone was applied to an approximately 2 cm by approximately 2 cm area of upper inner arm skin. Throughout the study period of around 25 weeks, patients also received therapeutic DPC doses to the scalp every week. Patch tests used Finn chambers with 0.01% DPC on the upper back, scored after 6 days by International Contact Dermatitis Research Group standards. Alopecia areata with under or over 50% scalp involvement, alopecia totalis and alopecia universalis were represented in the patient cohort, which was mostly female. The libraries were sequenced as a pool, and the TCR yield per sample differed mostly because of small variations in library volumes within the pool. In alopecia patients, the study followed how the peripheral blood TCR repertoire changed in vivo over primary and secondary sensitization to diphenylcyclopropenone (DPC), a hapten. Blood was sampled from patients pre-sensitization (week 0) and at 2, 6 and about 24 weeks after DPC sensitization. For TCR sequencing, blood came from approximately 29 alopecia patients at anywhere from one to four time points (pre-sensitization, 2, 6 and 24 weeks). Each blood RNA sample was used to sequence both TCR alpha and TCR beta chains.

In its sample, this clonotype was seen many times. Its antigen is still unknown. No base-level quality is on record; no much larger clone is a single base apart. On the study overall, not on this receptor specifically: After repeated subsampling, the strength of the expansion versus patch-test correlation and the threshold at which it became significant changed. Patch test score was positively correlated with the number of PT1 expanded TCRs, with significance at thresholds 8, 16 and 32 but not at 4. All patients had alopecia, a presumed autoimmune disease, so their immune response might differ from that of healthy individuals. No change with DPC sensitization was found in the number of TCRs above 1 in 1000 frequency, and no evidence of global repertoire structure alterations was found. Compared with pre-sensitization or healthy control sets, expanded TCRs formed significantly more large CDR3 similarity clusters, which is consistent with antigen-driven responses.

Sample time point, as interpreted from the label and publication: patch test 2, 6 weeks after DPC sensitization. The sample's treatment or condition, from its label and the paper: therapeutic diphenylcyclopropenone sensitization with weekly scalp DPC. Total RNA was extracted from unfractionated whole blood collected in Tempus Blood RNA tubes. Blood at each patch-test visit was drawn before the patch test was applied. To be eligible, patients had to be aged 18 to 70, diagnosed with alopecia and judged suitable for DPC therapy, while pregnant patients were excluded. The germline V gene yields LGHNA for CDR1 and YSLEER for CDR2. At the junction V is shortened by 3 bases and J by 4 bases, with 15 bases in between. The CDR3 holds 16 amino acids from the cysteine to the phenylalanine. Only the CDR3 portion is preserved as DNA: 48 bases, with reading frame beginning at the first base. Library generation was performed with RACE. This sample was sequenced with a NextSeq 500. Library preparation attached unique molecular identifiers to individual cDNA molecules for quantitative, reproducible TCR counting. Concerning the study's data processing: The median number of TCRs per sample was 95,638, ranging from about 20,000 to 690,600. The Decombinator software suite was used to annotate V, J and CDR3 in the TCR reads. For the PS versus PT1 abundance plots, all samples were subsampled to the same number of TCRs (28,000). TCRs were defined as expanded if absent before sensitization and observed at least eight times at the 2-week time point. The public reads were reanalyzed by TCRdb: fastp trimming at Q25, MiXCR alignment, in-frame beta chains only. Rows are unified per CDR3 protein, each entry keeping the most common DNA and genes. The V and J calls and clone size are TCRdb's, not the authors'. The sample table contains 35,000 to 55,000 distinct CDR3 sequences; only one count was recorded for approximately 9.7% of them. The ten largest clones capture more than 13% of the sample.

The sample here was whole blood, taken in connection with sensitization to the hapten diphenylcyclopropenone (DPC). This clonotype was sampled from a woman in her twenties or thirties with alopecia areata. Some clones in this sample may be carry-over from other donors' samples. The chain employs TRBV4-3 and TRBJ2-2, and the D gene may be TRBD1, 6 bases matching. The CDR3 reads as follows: CASSQGAGRTTGELFF. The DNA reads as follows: TGCGCCAGCAGCCAGGGGGCAGGGCGTACCACCGGGGAGCTGTTTTTT.